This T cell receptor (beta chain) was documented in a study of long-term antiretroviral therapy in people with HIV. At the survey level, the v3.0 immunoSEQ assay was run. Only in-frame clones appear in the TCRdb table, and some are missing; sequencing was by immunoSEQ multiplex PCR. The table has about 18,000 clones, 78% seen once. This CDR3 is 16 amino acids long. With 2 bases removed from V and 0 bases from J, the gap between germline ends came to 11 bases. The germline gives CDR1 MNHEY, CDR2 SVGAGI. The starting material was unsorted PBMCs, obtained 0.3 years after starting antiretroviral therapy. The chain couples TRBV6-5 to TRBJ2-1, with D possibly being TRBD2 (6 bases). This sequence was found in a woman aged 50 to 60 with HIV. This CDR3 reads CASSYGRIVSYNEQFF. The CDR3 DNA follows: TGTGCCAGCAGTTACGGGAGGATCGTCTCCTACAATGAGCAGTTCTTC.